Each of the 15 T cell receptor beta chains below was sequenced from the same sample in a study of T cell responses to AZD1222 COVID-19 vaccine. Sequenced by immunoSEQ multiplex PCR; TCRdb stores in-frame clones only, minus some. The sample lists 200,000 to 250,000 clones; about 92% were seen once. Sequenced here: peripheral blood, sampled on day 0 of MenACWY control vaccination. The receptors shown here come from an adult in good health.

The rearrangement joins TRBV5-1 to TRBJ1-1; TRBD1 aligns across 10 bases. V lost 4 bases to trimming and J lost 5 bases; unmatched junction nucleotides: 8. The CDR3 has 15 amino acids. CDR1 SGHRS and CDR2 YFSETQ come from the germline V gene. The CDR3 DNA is TGCGCCAGCAGCGGGACAGGGGAAAGGGGAACTGAAGCTTTCTTT. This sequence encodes CASSGTGERGTEAFF.

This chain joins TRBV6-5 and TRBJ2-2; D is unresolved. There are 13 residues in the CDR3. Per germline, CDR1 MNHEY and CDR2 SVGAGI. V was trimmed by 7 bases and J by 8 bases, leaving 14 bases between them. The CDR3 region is CASTLALVGELFF. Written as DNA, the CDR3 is TGTGCCAGCACCCTGGCGCTGGTGGGGGAGCTGTTTTTT.

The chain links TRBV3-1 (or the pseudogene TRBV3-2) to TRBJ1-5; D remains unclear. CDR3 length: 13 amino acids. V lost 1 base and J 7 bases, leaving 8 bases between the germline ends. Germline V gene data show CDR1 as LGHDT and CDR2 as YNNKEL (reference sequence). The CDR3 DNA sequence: TGTGCCAGCAGCCAAGCCCCGGGACAGCCCCAGCATTTT. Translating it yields CASSQAPGQPQHF.

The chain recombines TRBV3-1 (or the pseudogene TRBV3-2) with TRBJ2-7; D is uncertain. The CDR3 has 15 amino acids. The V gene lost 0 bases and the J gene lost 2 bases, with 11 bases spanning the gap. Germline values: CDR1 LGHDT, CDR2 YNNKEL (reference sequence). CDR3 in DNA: TGTGCCAGCAGCCAAGAAAGTGGAAGGCCCTACGAGCAGTACTTC. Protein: CASSQESGRPYEQYF.

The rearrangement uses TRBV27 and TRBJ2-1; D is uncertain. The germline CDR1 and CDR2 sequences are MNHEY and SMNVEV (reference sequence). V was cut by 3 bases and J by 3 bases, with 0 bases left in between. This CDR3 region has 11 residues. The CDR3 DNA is TGTGCCAGCAGTTTCTACAATGAGCAGTTCTTC. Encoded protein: CASSFYNEQFF.

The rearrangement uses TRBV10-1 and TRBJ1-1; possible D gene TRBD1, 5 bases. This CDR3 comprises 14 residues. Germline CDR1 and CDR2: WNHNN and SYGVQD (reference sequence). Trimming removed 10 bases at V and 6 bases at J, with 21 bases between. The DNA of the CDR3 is TGCGCCACCATATGGTTCCCCGGGGCACCTGAAGCTTTCTTT. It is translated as CATIWFPGAPEAFF.

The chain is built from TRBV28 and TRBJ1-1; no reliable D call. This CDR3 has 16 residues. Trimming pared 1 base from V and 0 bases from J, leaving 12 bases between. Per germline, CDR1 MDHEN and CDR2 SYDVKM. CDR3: CASSLSETYMNTEAFF. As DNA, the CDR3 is TGTGCCAGCAGTTTATCTGAGACGTACATGAACACTGAAGCTTTCTTT.

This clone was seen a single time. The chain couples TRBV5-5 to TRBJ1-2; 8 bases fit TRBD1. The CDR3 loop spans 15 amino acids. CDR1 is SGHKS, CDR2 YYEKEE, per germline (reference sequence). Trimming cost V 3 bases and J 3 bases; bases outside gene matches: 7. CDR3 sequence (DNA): TGTGCCAGCAGCTATGGGGGACAGGACGACTATGGCTACACCTTC. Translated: CASSYGGQDDYGYTF.

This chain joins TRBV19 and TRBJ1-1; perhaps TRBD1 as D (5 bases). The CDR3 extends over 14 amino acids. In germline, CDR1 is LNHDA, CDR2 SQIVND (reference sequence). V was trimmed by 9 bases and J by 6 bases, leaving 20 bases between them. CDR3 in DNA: TGTGCCAGCCGGCGGGCAGGGAGCGACCCTGAAGCTTTCTTT. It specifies CASRRAGSDPEAFF.

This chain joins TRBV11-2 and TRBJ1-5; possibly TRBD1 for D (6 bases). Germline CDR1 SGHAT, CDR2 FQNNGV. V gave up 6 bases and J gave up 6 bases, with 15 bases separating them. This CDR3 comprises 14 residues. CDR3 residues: CASRGQGSGQPQHF. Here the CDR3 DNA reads TGTGCCAGCAGAGGTCAGGGGAGCGGTCAGCCCCAGCATTTT.

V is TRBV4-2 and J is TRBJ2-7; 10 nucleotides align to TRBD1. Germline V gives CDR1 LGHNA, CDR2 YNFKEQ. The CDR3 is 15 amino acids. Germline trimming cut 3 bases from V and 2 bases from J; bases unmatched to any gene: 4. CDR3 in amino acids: CASSQGQGSTYEQYF. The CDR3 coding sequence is TGTGCCAGCAGCCAGGGACAGGGGTCGACCTACGAGCAGTACTTC.

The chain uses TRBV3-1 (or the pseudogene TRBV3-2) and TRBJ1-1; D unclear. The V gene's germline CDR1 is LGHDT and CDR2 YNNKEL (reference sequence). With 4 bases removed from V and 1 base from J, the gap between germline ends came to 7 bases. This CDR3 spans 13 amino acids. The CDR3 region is CASSPYRNTEAFF. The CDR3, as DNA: TGTGCCAGCAGCCCCTATAGGAACACTGAAGCTTTCTTT.

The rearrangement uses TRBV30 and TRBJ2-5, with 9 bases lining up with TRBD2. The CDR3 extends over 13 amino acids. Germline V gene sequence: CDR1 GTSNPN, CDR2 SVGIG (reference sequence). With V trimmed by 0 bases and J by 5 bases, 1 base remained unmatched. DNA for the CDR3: TGTGCCTGGAGTGTTACTAGCGGGGAGACCCAGTACTTC. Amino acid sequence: CAWSVTSGETQYF.

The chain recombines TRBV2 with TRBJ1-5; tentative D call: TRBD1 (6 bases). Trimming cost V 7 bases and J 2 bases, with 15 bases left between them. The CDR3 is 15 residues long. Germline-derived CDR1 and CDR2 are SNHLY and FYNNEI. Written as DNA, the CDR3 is TGTGCCAGCAATGGGGGAACAGGGCGCAATCAGCCCCAGCATTTT. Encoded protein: CASNGGTGRNQPQHF.

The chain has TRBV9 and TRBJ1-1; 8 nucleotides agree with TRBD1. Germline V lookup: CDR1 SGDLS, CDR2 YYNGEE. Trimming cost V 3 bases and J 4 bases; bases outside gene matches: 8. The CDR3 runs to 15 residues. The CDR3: CASSARQGLSTEAFF. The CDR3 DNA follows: TGTGCCAGCAGCGCCCGACAGGGGCTGAGCACTGAAGCTTTCTTT. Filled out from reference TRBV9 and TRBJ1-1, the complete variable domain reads DSGVTQTPKHLITATGQRVTLRCSPRSGDLSVYWYQQSLDQGLQFLIQYYNGEERAKGNILERFSAQQFPDLHSELNLSSLELGDSALYFCASSARQGLSTEAFFGQGTRLTVV.